This entry lists 13 T cell receptor beta chains sequenced from one sample in a study of blood T cell repertoires in COVID-19. The repertoire was sequenced with immunoSEQ multiplex PCR; TCRdb's copy has only in-frame clones and lacks some. The sample carries about 330,000 clones, about 90% recorded once. The sample taken for sequencing was PBMCs or T cells enriched from blood (not recorded which). Receptor source: a woman under 40 who had recovered from COVID-19.

The genes are TRBV11-2 and TRBJ1-5, with D perhaps matching TRBD1 (6 bases). The CDR3 extends over 16 amino acids. V lost 4 bases, J lost 2 bases, and 15 bases lay in between. Germline V lookup: CDR1 SGHAT, CDR2 FQNNGV. CDR3 nucleotides: TGTGCCAGCAGCTCTACAGGGTCCAGCGGCAATCAGCCCCAGCATTTT. Its protein is CASSSTGSSGNQPQHF. Together with reference TRBV11-2 and TRBJ1-5, the CDR3 gives the full variable domain: EAGVAQSPRYKIIEKRQSVAFWCNPISGHATLYWYQQILGQGPKLLIQFQNNGVVDDSQLPKDRFSAERLKGVDSTLKIQPAKLEDSAVYLCASSSTGSSGNQPQHFGDGTRLSIL.

A single count supports this clone. This chain uses TRBV7-3 with TRBJ2-5; no reliable D call. The length of the CDR3 is 14 residues. Germline-derived CDR1 and CDR2 are SGHTA and FQGTGA. Trimming removed 8 bases at V and 2 bases at J, with 15 bases between. The CDR3 sequence: CASAPGGGQETQYF. CDR3 sequence (DNA): TGTGCCAGCGCTCCTGGTGGCGGACAAGAGACCCAGTACTTC.

This sequence joins TRBV30 and TRBJ2-7, with 10 bases identical to TRBD1. The junction had 7 bases not matched to a gene; V was cut back by 7 bases and J by 4 bases. There are 13 residues in the CDR3. Germline V gene sequence: CDR1 GTSNPN, CDR2 SVGIG (reference sequence). The CDR3 is CALRDRGGYEQYF. In DNA, the CDR3 is TGTGCCTTGAGGGACAGGGGAGGGTACGAGCAGTACTTC.

This chain connects TRBV9 to TRBJ1-2, with TRBD1 as a possible D gene (5 bases). Trimming stripped 0 bases from V and 2 bases from J, with 14 bases between. The germline V gene has CDR1 SGDLS and CDR2 YYNGEE. The CDR3 is made up of 16 amino acids. The CDR3 sequence is CASSVGHRDSNYGYTF. The CDR3 DNA is TGTGCCAGCAGCGTAGGCCATCGGGACTCCAACTATGGCTACACCTTC.

This clone was observed once. CDR3 loop: CASSPGLAGESYEQYF. CDR3 bases: TGTGCCAGCAGCCCGGGACTAGCGGGGGAGAGCTACGAGCAGTACTTC. V gene TRBV5-4 combines with J gene TRBJ2-7; TRBD2 matches 14 bases. In germline, CDR1 is SGHNT, CDR2 YYREEE (reference sequence). The junction had 6 bases not matched to a gene; V was cut back by 4 bases and J by 3 bases. The CDR3 has 16 residues.

V is TRBV6-5 and J is TRBJ1-3, with TRBD1 identical over 8 bases. After removal of 7 bases from V and 0 bases from J, the junction contained 2 bases not matched to a gene. CDR3 size: 14 residues. The germline gives CDR1 MNHEY, CDR2 SVGAGI. CDR3 DNA sequence: TGTGCCAGCAAACAGGGGGTCTCTGGAAACACCATATATTTT. Amino acids: CASKQGVSGNTIYF.

The chain couples TRBV7-8 to TRBJ1-5; no firm D call. Trimming shortened V by 1 base and J by 1 base, and 5 bases separated the two germline ends. The length of the CDR3 is 14 residues. Germline assignment: CDR1 SGHVS and CDR2 FQNEAQ. CDR3 DNA sequence: TGTGCCAGCAGCTTAGAGCGCAGCAATCAGCCCCAGCATTTT. This sequence encodes CASSLERSNQPQHF. The full variable domain, with the rest looked up from reference TRBV7-8 and TRBJ1-5, is GAGVSQSPRYKVAKRGQDVALRCDPISGHVSLFWYQQALGQGPEFLTYFQNEAQLDKSGLPSDRFFAERPEGSVSTLKIQRTQQEDSAVYLCASSLERSNQPQHFGDGTRLSIL.

As regards this clone: The junction departs from the called germline gene at one end, perhaps through a read error. The chain couples TRBV4-2 to TRBJ1-6, with D tentatively TRBD1 (6 bases). The germline V gene encodes CDR1 LGHNA and CDR2 YNFKEQ. The CDR3 length is 15 residues. The CDR3 DNA reads as TGTGCCAGCAGCCCACAAACAGGGTATAGTTCACCCCTCCACTTT. It translates to CASSPQTGYSSPLHF.

This clone was counted a single time. The V call is TRBV13, the J call TRBJ2-3; 12 bases fit TRBD2. J was trimmed by 1 base and V by 5 bases; bases with no gene match: 10. From germline, CDR1 is PRHDT and CDR2 FYEKMQ (reference sequence). The CDR3 contains 18 residues. The CDR3 protein is CASSPELAGGPRTDTQYF. Here the CDR3 DNA reads TGTGCCAGCAGCCCAGAACTAGCGGGGGGCCCTCGCACAGATACGCAGTATTTT. The whole variable domain, remainder taken from reference TRBV13 and TRBJ2-3, is AAGVIQSPRHLIKEKRETATLKCYPIPRHDTVYWYQQGPGQDPQFLISFYEKMQSDKGSIPDRFSAQQFSDYHSELNMSSLELGDSALYFCASSPELAGGPRTDTQYFGPGTRLTVL.

J is TRBJ2-7 and V is TRBV30, with 7 bases matching TRBD2. The germline V gene has CDR1 GTSNPN and CDR2 SVGIG (reference sequence). With 3 bases clipped from V and 6 bases from J, the junction kept 17 bases outside the gene matches. The CDR3 runs to 16 residues. In DNA form, the CDR3 reads TGTGCCTGGAGGGGTGGTGGGGGACTAATGTCGATCGAGCAGTACTTC. Its protein is CAWRGGGGLMSIEQYF.

The CDR3 spells CASSWGQAEQFF. For the CDR3, the DNA is TGTGCCAGCAGTTGGGGGCAGGCCGAGCAGTTCTTC. The chain uses TRBV12-3 or TRBV12-4 and TRBJ2-1; D is possibly TRBD1 (6 bases). V dropped 4 bases and J dropped 10 bases, with 11 bases sitting between them. This CDR3 comprises 12 residues.

V is TRBV7-2 and J is TRBJ2-1; the D gene is possibly TRBD2 (7 bases). Looked up from germline, CDR1 is SGHTA and CDR2 is FQGNSA. Trimming shortened V by 5 bases and J by 6 bases, and 17 bases separated the two germline ends. CDR3 length: 15 amino acids. The CDR3 nucleotides read TGTGCCAGCAGCCCAGAGGGGGGGGCGGGCAATGAGCAGTTCTTC. The encoded protein is CASSPEGGAGNEQFF.

The chain carries TRBV4-2 and TRBJ2-7, with 7 bases identical to TRBD1. The CDR3 extends over 14 amino acids. The germline gives CDR1 LGHNA, CDR2 YNFKEQ. The V gene end was trimmed by 4 bases and the J gene end by 2 bases; junction bases not matched to a gene: 5. The CDR3 sequence: CASSRSTGAYEQYF. Here the CDR3 DNA reads TGTGCCAGCAGCCGCTCCACAGGGGCCTACGAGCAGTACTTC.